What follows describes a single T cell receptor (beta chain). Its antigen is still unknown. This specimen comes from a study of beta chain features in type 1 diabetes. General observations from the study: All four CD4+ subsets from Type 1 diabetes patients carried moderately but significantly shorter TCRB CDR3s.

As every portion of the isolated RNA was reverse transcribed, the sequencing read expressed TCRB transcripts. TCRdb keeps only in-frame clones here, not all; method: immunoSEQ multiplex PCR. The sample records roughly 340,000 clones, roughly 13% being singletons. Germline CDR1 MNHEY, CDR2 SMNVEV (reference sequence). V was cut by 4 bases and J by 3 bases, with 12 bases left in between. The CDR3 length is 15 residues. The TCR originated in a woman under 30 with type 1 diabetes. The sequenced material came from naive CD4+ T cells from blood. The genes are TRBV27 and TRBJ2-2, with a possible D match to TRBD2 (6 bases). The CDR3 bases are TGTGCCAGCAGTTCCCCCGGAGGGGACACCGGGGAGCTGTTTTTT. This sequence encodes CASSSPGGDTGELFF.